This TCR beta chain was recorded in a study of metastatic and nonmetastatic thyroid tumors. TCRdb re-clonotyped the PCR reads via MiXCR. The table lists approximately 28,000 clones, about 15% of them singletons. Study-wide results and limits: Patients with malignant thyroid tumors reportedly had significantly higher TCR beta diversity than those with benign nodules, in blood and tumor.

Treatment of any kind had been given to no patient before thyroid surgery. The V segment lost 0 bases and the J segment 7 bases; nucleotides outside the gene matches: 4. This CDR3 comprises 15 residues. In germline, CDR1 is DFQATT, CDR2 SNEGSKA (reference sequence). There are many counts of this clone. Its target is unknown. This chain links TRBV20-1 with TRBJ2-1, with TRBD2 identical over 12 bases. The clonotype comes from a male donor with papillary thyroid cancer or a benign thyroid nodule (not recorded which). Some clones in this sample may be carry-over from other donors' samples. Input material: blood. The CDR3 nucleotides are TGCAGTGCTAGAGATATGACTAGCGGGGGAAATGAGCAGTTCTTC. This sequence encodes CSARDMTSGGNEQFF.